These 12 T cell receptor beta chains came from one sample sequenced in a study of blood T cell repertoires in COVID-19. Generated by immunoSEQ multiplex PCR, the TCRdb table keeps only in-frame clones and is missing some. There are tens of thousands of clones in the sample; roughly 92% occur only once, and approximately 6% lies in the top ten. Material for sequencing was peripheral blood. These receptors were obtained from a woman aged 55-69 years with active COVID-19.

The CDR3 bases are TGTGCCAGCAGTTCCCCGCGAGGGGGCGACGAGACCCAGTACTTC. This gives the protein CASSSPRGGDETQYF. The J gene is TRBJ2-5, the V gene TRBV6-2 or TRBV6-3; 7 positions agree with TRBD1. V trimming: 4 bases; J trimming: 5 bases; junction bases outside the gene matches: 10. From germline, CDR1 is MNHEY and CDR2 SVGEGT. This CDR3 has 15 amino acids.

The chain's CDR3 is CASKTGPGANVLTF. CDR3 coding DNA: TGTGCCAGTAAAACAGGGCCTGGGGCCAACGTCCTGACTTTC. V gene TRBV28 combines with J gene TRBJ2-6; a weak D match, TRBD1 (6 bases). V lost 9 bases, J lost 2 bases, and 11 bases lay in between. Germline V CDR1 and CDR2: MDHEN, SYDVKM. The CDR3 spans 14 residues.

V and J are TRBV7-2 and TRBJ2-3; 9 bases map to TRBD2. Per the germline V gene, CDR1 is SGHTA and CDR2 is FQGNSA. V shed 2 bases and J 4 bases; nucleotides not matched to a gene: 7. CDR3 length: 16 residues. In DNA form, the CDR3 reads TGTGCCAGCAGCTTAAGTCGAGCGGGGGGCTCAGATACGCAGTATTTT. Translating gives CASSLSRAGGSDTQYF. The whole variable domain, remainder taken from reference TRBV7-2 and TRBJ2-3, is GAGVSQSPSNKVTEKGKDVELRCDPISGHTALYWYRQSLGQGLEFLIYFQGNSAPDKSGLPSDRFSAERTGGSVSTLTIQRTQQEDSAVYLCASSLSRAGGSDTQYFGPGTRLTVL.

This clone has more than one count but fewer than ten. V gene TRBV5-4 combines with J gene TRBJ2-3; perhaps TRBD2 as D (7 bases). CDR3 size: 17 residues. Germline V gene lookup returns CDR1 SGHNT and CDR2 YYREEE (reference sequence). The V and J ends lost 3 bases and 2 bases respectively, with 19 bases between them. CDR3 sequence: CASSWGGASAPTDTQYF. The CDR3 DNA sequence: TGTGCCAGCAGCTGGGGGGGGGCTAGCGCCCCCACAGATACGCAGTATTTT.

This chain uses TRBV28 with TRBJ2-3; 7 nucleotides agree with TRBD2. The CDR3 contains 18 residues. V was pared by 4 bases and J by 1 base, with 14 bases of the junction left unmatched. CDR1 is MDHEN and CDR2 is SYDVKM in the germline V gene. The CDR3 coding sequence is TGTGCCAGCAGTTCTTTATCGGCCCCTAGCGGCCGCACAGATACGCAGTATTTT. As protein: CASSSLSAPSGRTDTQYF.

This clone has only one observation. CDR3 DNA sequence: TGCGCCAGCAGCGGTACTAGCATGGCCGATACGCAGTATTTT. It is translated as CASSGTSMADTQYF. This chain joins TRBV5-1 and TRBJ2-3; possibly TRBD2 for D (6 bases). This CDR3 has 14 residues. From germline, CDR1 is SGHRS and CDR2 YFSETQ. Between the trimmed V and J ends, which lost 4 bases and 6 bases, there was a span of 15 bases.

The CDR3 spells CASSEGNRGVKPQHF. In DNA, the CDR3 is TGTGCCAGCAGTGAAGGAAACAGGGGGGTGAAGCCCCAGCATTTT. The chain is built from TRBV2 and TRBJ1-5, with 8 nucleotides matching TRBD1. CDR3 length equals 15 residues. Germline V lookup: CDR1 SNHLY, CDR2 FYNNEI. With V trimmed by 1 base and J by 8 bases, 7 bases remained unmatched.

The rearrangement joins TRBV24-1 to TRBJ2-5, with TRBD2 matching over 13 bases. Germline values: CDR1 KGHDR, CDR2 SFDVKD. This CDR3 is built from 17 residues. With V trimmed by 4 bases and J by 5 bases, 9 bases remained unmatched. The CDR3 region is CATSDYRTSGSHETQYF. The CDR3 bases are TGTGCCACCAGTGACTACCGGACTAGCGGGAGCCATGAGACCCAGTACTTC.

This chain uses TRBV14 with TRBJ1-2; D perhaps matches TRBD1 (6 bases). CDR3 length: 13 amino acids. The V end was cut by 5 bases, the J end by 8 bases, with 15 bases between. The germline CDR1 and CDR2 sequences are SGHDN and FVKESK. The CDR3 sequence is CASSTQGTGGYTF. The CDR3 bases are TGTGCCAGCAGCACTCAGGGGACGGGCGGCTACACCTTC.

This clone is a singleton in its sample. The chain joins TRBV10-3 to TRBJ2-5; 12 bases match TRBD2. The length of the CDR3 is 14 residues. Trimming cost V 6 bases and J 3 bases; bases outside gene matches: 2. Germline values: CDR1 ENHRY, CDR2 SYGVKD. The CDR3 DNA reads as TGTGCCATCAGCCGACTAGCGGGAGAAGAGACCCAGTACTTC. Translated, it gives CAISRLAGEETQYF.

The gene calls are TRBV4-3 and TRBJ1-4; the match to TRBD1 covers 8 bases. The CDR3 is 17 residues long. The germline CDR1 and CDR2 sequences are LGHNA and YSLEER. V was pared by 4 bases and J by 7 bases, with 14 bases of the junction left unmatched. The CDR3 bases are TGCGCCAGCAGCCCGATGAAGACAGGGGTTGGGGGTGAAAAACTGTTTTTT. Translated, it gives CASSPMKTGVGGEKLFF.

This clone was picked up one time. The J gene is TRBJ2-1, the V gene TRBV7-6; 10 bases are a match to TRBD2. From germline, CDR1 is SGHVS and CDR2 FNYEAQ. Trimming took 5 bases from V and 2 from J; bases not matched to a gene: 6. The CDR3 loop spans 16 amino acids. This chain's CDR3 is CASSPGLAGAYNEQFF. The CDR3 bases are TGTGCCAGCAGCCCGGGGCTAGCGGGAGCCTACAATGAGCAGTTCTTC.